The 2 T cell receptor beta chains given below trace back to one sample, sequenced in a study of T-cell reconstitution after alpha-beta-depleted transplantation in children. Using unique molecular identifiers, the investigators prepared the TCRbeta library. TCRdb passed the PCR reads through MiXCR, listing each CDR3 protein once. The sample carries approximately 130,000 distinct CDR3 sequences, 8.5% to 10% recorded once. Sequences were derived from PBMCs, mostly from graft donor cells, sampled 180 days after TCRalphabeta/CD19-depleted stem cell transplant. These receptors came from a girl less than two years old who had a stem cell transplant for combined immunodeficiency, so the T cells may come from the graft donor.

The chain links TRBV5-1 to TRBJ2-2; D ambiguous. The V end lost 0 bases, the J end lost 5 bases, and 11 bases lay between the germline ends. CDR3 length: 15 amino acids. Germline-derived CDR1 and CDR2 are SGHRS and YFSETQ. The CDR3, as DNA: TGCGCCAGCAGCTTGGAGGGTAGCCGGACCGGGGAGCTGTTTTTT. Translated: CASSLEGSRTGELFF. Drawing the rest from reference TRBV5-1 and TRBJ2-2, the complete variable domain is KAGVTQTPRYLIKTRGQQVTLSCSPISGHRSVSWYQQTPGQGLQFLFEYFSETQRNKGNFPGRFSGRQFSNSRSEMNVSTLELGDSALYLCASSLEGSRTGELFFGEGSRLTVL.

This clonotype was detected only a few times. The CDR3: CASSSIYEQYF. In DNA, the CDR3 is TGTGCCAGCAGTTCCATTTACGAGCAGTACTTC. This chain links TRBV27 with TRBJ2-7; the D is unclear. The V and J ends lost 4 bases and 4 bases respectively, with 5 bases between them. In germline, CDR1 is MNHEY, CDR2 SMNVEV (reference sequence). The CDR3 has 11 amino acids.